Below are 14 T cell receptor beta chains sequenced from a single sample in a study of shared clonotypes between healthy human individuals. Profiling relied on immunoSEQ multiplex PCR, and the TCRdb table lists in-frame clones only, not all of them. The repertoire holds under 600,000 clones, with about 96% as singletons. The source material was naive CD4+ T cells sorted from blood. Subset in this sample: CD45RA+ positively selected. The receptors originated from a woman in her 30s in good health.

The chain uses TRBV2 and TRBJ2-7; tentative D call: TRBD1 (6 bases). Deletions cut 4 bases from V and 1 base from J, with 11 bases between. Germline assignment: CDR1 SNHLY and CDR2 FYNNEI. CDR3 length equals 14 residues. The CDR3 bases are TGTGCCAGCAGTGGGGCAGGGACATCCTACGAGCAGTACTTC. Protein sequence: CASSGAGTSYEQYF.

J is TRBJ1-1 and V is TRBV5-4; the D is unclear. Germline V lookup: CDR1 SGHNT, CDR2 YYREEE (reference sequence). V dropped 4 bases and J dropped 4 bases, with 11 bases sitting between them. CDR3 length: 13 amino acids. The CDR3 DNA reads TGTGCCAGCAGCCCACAGACTGGCACTGAAGCTTTCTTT. Protein product: CASSPQTGTEAFF.

This chain joins TRBV7-9 and TRBJ1-1; D gene unclear. V lost 1 base to trimming and J lost 0 bases, with 9 bases between them. The CDR3 spans 15 residues. In germline, CDR1 is SEHNR, CDR2 FQNEAQ (reference sequence). In nucleotides, the CDR3 is TGTGCCAGCAGCTTAGTATGGGATATGAACACTGAAGCTTTCTTT. Translation gives CASSLVWDMNTEAFF.

The chain couples TRBV11-2 to TRBJ1-6; D remains unclear. V was trimmed by 3 bases and J by 11 bases, leaving 11 bases between them. The length of the CDR3 is 13 residues. In germline, CDR1 is SGHAT, CDR2 FQNNGV. The DNA for the CDR3 is TGTGCCAGCAGCTTGGGCGGTAGAACACCCCTCCACTTT. The encoded protein is CASSLGGRTPLHF. The whole variable domain, filled in from reference TRBV11-2 and TRBJ1-6, reads EAGVAQSPRYKIIEKRQSVAFWCNPISGHATLYWYQQILGQGPKLLIQFQNNGVVDDSQLPKDRFSAERLKGVDSTLKIQPAKLEDSAVYLCASSLGGRTPLHFGNGTRLTVT.

This chain uses TRBV7-6 with TRBJ2-1; 7 bases line up with TRBD2. This CDR3 is 18 amino acids long. The trim removed 3 bases at V and 3 bases at J, leaving 14 bases unmatched. Germline CDR1 SGHVS, CDR2 FNYEAQ. DNA of the CDR3: TGTGCCAGCAGCTTCAGGCCGCTTTCCCTAGCGGACTACAATGAGCAGTTCTTC. This gives the protein CASSFRPLSLADYNEQFF.

This clone was counted between two and nine times. V is TRBV5-4 and J is TRBJ2-1; D perhaps matches TRBD2 (6 bases). Trimming took 7 bases from V and 5 from J, leaving 16 bases between them. The CDR3 sequence is 14 residues long. The germline CDR1 and CDR2 sequences are SGHNT and YYREEE (reference sequence). Here the CDR3 DNA reads TGTGCCAGCGGCCGGGAGCGGGCCGACAATGAGCAGTTCTTC. Protein product: CASGRERADNEQFF.

This chain joins TRBV11-2 and TRBJ1-4; D unresolved. Germline CDR1 SGHAT, CDR2 FQNNGV. The V and J ends lost 1 base and 8 bases respectively, with 14 bases between them. The CDR3 sequence is 15 residues long. CDR3 sequence reads: CASSLGVGVGEKLFF. CDR3 nucleotides: TGTGCCAGCAGCTTAGGAGTCGGCGTAGGCGAAAAACTGTTTTTT.

The CDR3 DNA reads TGTGCCAGCAGCCGAGATCCGGGAATCGGGGAGCTGTTTTTT. Its translation: CASSRDPGIGELFF. The rearrangement uses TRBV14 and TRBJ2-2; the D gene is possibly TRBD2 (5 bases). Germline V gene data show CDR1 as SGHDN and CDR2 as FVKESK. V shed 4 bases and J shed 7 bases, with 13 bases lying between them. The CDR3 has 14 residues.

This chain connects TRBV19 to TRBJ1-2; 11 bases agree with TRBD1. V was clipped by 6 bases and J by 6 bases; unmatched bases: 12. This CDR3 comprises 16 residues. The germline V gene encodes CDR1 LNHDA and CDR2 SQIVND (reference sequence). The CDR3 here is CASSSLKGQGVHGYTF. Written as DNA, the CDR3 is TGTGCCAGTAGCTCCCTTAAGGGACAGGGGGTTCATGGCTACACCTTC.

This clone was recorded only once. The chain joins TRBV4-1 to TRBJ2-7, with D unclear. This CDR3 is built from 16 residues. V lost 1 base and J lost 1, with 14 bases in between. Germline CDR1 is MGHRA and CDR2 is YSYEKL. CDR3: CASSQVLRNRSYEQYF. CDR3 DNA: TGCGCCAGCAGCCAAGTCTTGCGGAATAGGTCCTACGAGCAGTACTTC.

Remarks on this clone: The same CDR3 arises from other DNA sequences in this sample as well. The CDR3 bases are TGCGCCAGCAGCTTGATTGGGGAGACCCAGTACTTC. Its translation is CASSLIGETQYF. The chain recombines TRBV5-1 with TRBJ2-5; D not certain. Germline V gives CDR1 SGHRS, CDR2 YFSETQ. This CDR3 comprises 12 residues. V lost 1 base to trimming and J lost 5 bases, with 6 bases between them.

The chain joins TRBV28 to TRBJ2-5, with 10 bases aligning to TRBD2. V shed 7 bases and J 3 bases; nucleotides not matched to a gene: 11. The length of the CDR3 is 16 residues. Germline V gives CDR1 MDHEN, CDR2 SYDVKM. CDR3 protein: CASMVGASGRKETQYF. The CDR3 DNA is TGTGCCAGCATGGTGGGGGCTAGCGGGAGAAAAGAGACCCAGTACTTC.

This rearrangement joins TRBV2 to TRBJ2-7, with D maybe TRBD2 (5 bases). Per the germline V gene, CDR1 is SNHLY and CDR2 is FYNNEI. Trimming left V 4 bases short and J 6 bases short, with 19 bases between. The length of the CDR3 is 15 residues. This CDR3 is CASSVHREITFEQYF. The CDR3 DNA reads TGTGCCAGCAGTGTACACCGGGAAATTACGTTCGAGCAGTACTTC.

The gene calls are TRBV7-8 and TRBJ1-4, with TRBD1 matching 7 bases. This CDR3 is built from 15 residues. The germline gives CDR1 SGHVS, CDR2 FQNEAQ. V shed 3 bases and J 5 bases; nucleotides not matched to a gene: 6. CDR3 region: CASSLTGLRNEKLFF. The CDR3 region has the DNA TGTGCCAGCAGCTTGACAGGGTTAAGGAATGAAAAACTGTTTTTT.